A selection of T cell receptor beta chains follows, all from one sample in a study of PD-1 blockade in classical Hodgkin lymphoma. Produced via immunoSEQ multiplex PCR; TCRdb's table is partial and in-frame only. The table has about 21,000 clones, 80% seen once. The sequenced sample was peripheral blood mononuclear cells (PBMCs), obtained before the fourth cycle of nivolumab. These receptors were taken from a human donor with classical Hodgkin lymphoma. CDR3s include the opening cysteine and the closing phenylalanine or tryptophan. The D gene is left open where the match is weak. For some rows the clone size is stated as once, few or many, or as a class when expanded; others skip it.

CDR3 length: 16
D gene: TRBD1
J gene: TRBJ2-5
clone size: once
V gene: TRBV7-9
CDR3 protein: CASSLLGQESGETQYF
CDR3 DNA: TGTGCCAGCAGCTTGCTGGGACAGGAGAGCGGGGAGACCCAGTACTTC

CDR3 length: 15
D gene: NA
J gene: TRBJ2-5
clone size: few
V gene: TRBV7-9
CDR3 protein: CASSLVRKGQETQYF
CDR3 DNA: TGTGCCAGCAGCTTAGTCCGCAAGGGACAAGAGACCCAGTACTTC

CDR3 length: 11
D gene: NA
J gene: TRBJ2-1
clone size: few
V gene: TRBV11-2
CDR3 protein: CASSLANEQFF
CDR3 DNA: TGTGCCAGCAGCTTAGCGAATGAGCAGTTCTTC

CDR3 length: 15
D gene: NA
J gene: TRBJ1-1
clone size: NA
V gene: TRBV6-5
CDR3 protein: CASSRDGRSNTEAFF
CDR3 DNA: TGTGCCAGCAGTAGAGACGGCCGGTCGAACACTGAAGCTTTCTTT

CDR3 length: 14
D gene: NA
J gene: TRBJ2-5
clone size: NA
V gene: TRBV7-8
CDR3 protein: CASSWSFSIKHQYF
CDR3 DNA: TGTGCCAGCAGCTGGAGCTTCAGTATCAAGCATCAGTACTTC

CDR3 length: 13
D gene: NA
J gene: TRBJ1-1
clone size: NA
V gene: TRBV6-1
CDR3 protein: CASTSTGQSEAFF
CDR3 DNA: TGTGCCAGCACCTCAACTGGGCAGTCTGAAGCTTTCTTT

CDR3 length: 14
D gene: NA
J gene: TRBJ1-2
clone size: NA
V gene: TRBV6-1
CDR3 protein: CASSGLLPGYGYTF
CDR3 DNA: TGTGCCAGCAGTGGCCTCCTACCTGGCTATGGCTACACCTTC

CDR3 length: 16
D gene: NA
J gene: TRBJ2-5
clone size: NA
V gene: TRBV7-8
CDR3 protein: CASSLSGRGRQETQYF
CDR3 DNA: TGTGCCAGCAGCTTATCGGGGCGGGGGCGGCAAGAGACCCAGTACTTC

CDR3 length: 15
D gene: TRBD1
J gene: TRBJ1-1
clone size: once
V gene: TRBV6-1
CDR3 protein: CASSAVGQGYTEAFF
CDR3 DNA: TGTGCCAGCAGTGCGGTGGGACAGGGATACACTGAAGCTTTCTTT

CDR3 length: 18
D gene: NA
J gene: TRBJ1-2
clone size: once
V gene: TRBV18
CDR3 protein: CASSLKLATPAGNPGYTF
CDR3 DNA: TGTGCCAGCTCCCTAAAGCTGGCAACCCCGGCTGGCAACCCCGGCTACACCTTC

CDR3 length: 12
D gene: NA
J gene: TRBJ2-2
clone size: NA
V gene: TRBV28
CDR3 protein: CASQVFAGELFF
CDR3 DNA: TGTGCCTCTCAGGTTTTCGCCGGGGAGCTGTTTTTT

CDR3 length: 15
D gene: TRBD2
J gene: TRBJ2-7
clone size: NA
V gene: TRBV7-2
CDR3 protein: CASSLGSGATYEQYF
CDR3 DNA: TGTGCCAGCAGCTTAGGTAGCGGGGCAACCTACGAGCAGTACTTC

CDR3 length: 14
D gene: TRBD2
J gene: TRBJ2-3
clone size: NA
V gene: TRBV7-9
CDR3 protein: CASSFAASGSPQYF
CDR3 DNA: TGTGCCAGCAGCTTTGCCGCTAGCGGGAGCCCGCAGTATTTT

CDR3 length: 13
D gene: NA
J gene: TRBJ2-2
clone size: NA
V gene: TRBV28
CDR3 protein: CASSLDRSGELFF
CDR3 DNA: TGTGCCAGCAGTTTAGATCGCTCCGGGGAGCTGTTTTTT

CDR3 length: 13
D gene: NA
J gene: TRBJ1-5
clone size: once
V gene: TRBV28
CDR3 protein: CASSHYSNQPQHF
CDR3 DNA: TGTGCCAGCAGTCACTACAGTAATCAGCCCCAGCATTTT

CDR3 length: 15
D gene: TRBD2
J gene: TRBJ2-3
clone size: NA
V gene: TRBV19
CDR3 protein: CASRTLSGSTDTQYF
CDR3 DNA: TGTGCCAGTAGGACCCTTAGCGGGAGCACAGATACGCAGTATTTT

CDR3 length: 18
D gene: NA
J gene: TRBJ2-2
clone size: once
V gene: TRBV10-3
CDR3 protein: CAISEPSAGIMNTGELFF
CDR3 DNA: TGTGCCATCAGTGAGCCCTCGGCCGGGATAATGAACACCGGGGAGCTGTTTTTT

CDR3 length: 14
D gene: NA
J gene: TRBJ2-1
clone size: NA
V gene: TRBV6-5
CDR3 protein: CASSLQGSYNEQFF
CDR3 DNA: TGTGCCAGCAGTTTACAGGGATCTTACAATGAGCAGTTCTTC

CDR3 length: 16
D gene: TRBD1
J gene: TRBJ2-2
clone size: NA
V gene: TRBV2
CDR3 protein: CASSEGGQGWAGELFF
CDR3 DNA: TGTGCCAGCAGTGAAGGAGGACAGGGATGGGCCGGGGAACTGTTTTTT

CDR3 length: 17
D gene: NA
J gene: TRBJ1-3
clone size: NA
V gene: TRBV9
CDR3 protein: CASSADVSLSSGNTIYF
CDR3 DNA: TGTGCCAGCAGCGCGGACGTCTCCCTCAGCTCTGGAAACACCATATATTTT

CDR3 length: 15
D gene: TRBD2
J gene: TRBJ2-1
clone size: NA
V gene: TRBV6-6
CDR3 protein: CASSYSGTSTNEQFF
CDR3 DNA: TGTGCCAGCAGTTACTCGGGGACTAGTACTAATGAGCAGTTCTTC

CDR3 length: 14
D gene: TRBD1
J gene: TRBJ1-5
clone size: NA
V gene: TRBV6-1
CDR3 protein: CASSEDRARQPQHF
CDR3 DNA: TGTGCCAGCAGTGAGGACAGGGCTAGACAGCCCCAGCATTTT

CDR3 length: 14
D gene: TRBD1
J gene: TRBJ2-1
clone size: NA
V gene: TRBV19
CDR3 protein: CASSSTGGGYEQFF
CDR3 DNA: TGTGCCAGTAGTTCCACAGGGGGCGGATATGAGCAGTTCTTC

CDR3 length: 17
D gene: TRBD2
J gene: TRBJ2-1
clone size: NA
V gene: TRBV7-2
CDR3 protein: CASSLPTFSGRYNEQFF
CDR3 DNA: TGTGCCAGCAGCTTACCGACCTTTAGCGGGAGATACAATGAGCAGTTCTTC

CDR3 length: 14
D gene: TRBD1
J gene: TRBJ1-2
clone size: NA
V gene: TRBV28
CDR3 protein: CASSPTTGVYGYTF
CDR3 DNA: TGTGCCAGCAGTCCGACGACAGGGGTCTATGGCTACACCTTC

CDR3 length: 15
D gene: NA
J gene: TRBJ2-6
clone size: NA
V gene: TRBV7-8
CDR3 protein: CASSAPSSGANVLTF
CDR3 DNA: TGTGCCAGCAGCGCACCTAGCTCTGGGGCCAACGTCCTGACTTTC

CDR3 length: 15
D gene: TRBD1
J gene: TRBJ1-1
clone size: once
V gene: TRBV6-1
CDR3 protein: CASSAPGTGGTEAFF
CDR3 DNA: TGTGCCAGCAGCGCGCCCGGGACAGGGGGCACTGAAGCTTTCTTT

CDR3 length: 20
D gene: TRBD1
J gene: TRBJ2-6
clone size: NA
V gene: TRBV27
CDR3 protein: CASSLYVGGQGRSGANVLTF
CDR3 DNA: TGTGCCAGCAGTTTATACGTTGGGGGACAGGGTAGGTCTGGGGCCAACGTCCTGACTTTC

CDR3 length: 13
D gene: NA
J gene: TRBJ2-3
clone size: few
V gene: TRBV19
CDR3 protein: CASSIGGSDTQYF
CDR3 DNA: TGTGCCAGTAGTATAGGCGGGTCAGATACGCAGTATTTT

CDR3 length: 17
D gene: NA
J gene: TRBJ2-5
clone size: NA
V gene: TRBV5-4
CDR3 protein: CASSLVGSGEGRETQYF
CDR3 DNA: TGTGCCAGCAGCTTGGTTGGCAGCGGAGAGGGTAGGGAGACCCAGTACTTC

CDR3 length: 14
D gene: NA
J gene: TRBJ2-5
clone size: NA
V gene: TRBV27
CDR3 protein: CASSLGGAQETQYF
CDR3 DNA: TGTGCCAGCAGTTTAGGGGGGGCCCAAGAGACCCAGTACTTC

CDR3 length: 14
D gene: NA
J gene: TRBJ1-1
clone size: few
V gene: TRBV7-2
CDR3 protein: CASSPRTANTEAFF
CDR3 DNA: TGTGCCAGCAGCCCGAGGACAGCGAACACTGAAGCTTTCTTT

CDR3 length: 15
D gene: TRBD1
J gene: TRBJ1-2
clone size: NA
V gene: TRBV7-8
CDR3 protein: CASSLTGTGVNGYTF
CDR3 DNA: TGTGCCAGCAGCTTAACCGGGACAGGGGTAAATGGCTACACCTTC

CDR3 length: 10
D gene: NA
J gene: TRBJ2-5
clone size: NA
V gene: TRBV6-6
CDR3 protein: CASFEETQYF
CDR3 DNA: TGTGCCAGCTTCGAAGAGACCCAGTACTTC

CDR3 length: 13
D gene: NA
J gene: TRBJ2-7
clone size: once
V gene: TRBV9
CDR3 protein: CASSVDPGVEQYF
CDR3 DNA: TGTGCCAGCAGCGTAGATCCCGGGGTCGAGCAGTACTTC

CDR3 length: 15
D gene: NA
J gene: TRBJ2-5
clone size: NA
V gene: TRBV7-2
CDR3 protein: CASSLEETKEETQYF
CDR3 DNA: TGTGCCAGCAGCTTAGAAGAGACTAAGGAAGAGACCCAGTACTTC

CDR3 length: 15
D gene: NA
J gene: TRBJ1-1
clone size: NA
V gene: TRBV28
CDR3 protein: CASSPGGGPNTEAFF
CDR3 DNA: TGTGCCAGCAGCCCAGGAGGGGGGCCGAACACTGAAGCTTTCTTT

CDR3 length: 14
D gene: TRBD1
J gene: TRBJ2-3
clone size: NA
V gene: TRBV5-6
CDR3 protein: CASSSRTGTDTQYF
CDR3 DNA: TGTGCCAGCAGCTCTCGGACAGGGACCGATACGCAGTATTTT

CDR3 length: 18
D gene: NA
J gene: TRBJ1-1
clone size: NA
V gene: TRBV2
CDR3 protein: CASSPVHPGEGLNTEAFF
CDR3 DNA: TGTGCCAGCTCCCCCGTCCATCCTGGGGAGGGACTGAACACTGAAGCTTTCTTT

CDR3 length: 13
D gene: TRBD1
J gene: TRBJ1-1
clone size: NA
V gene: TRBV27
CDR3 protein: CASSFRGRTEAFF
CDR3 DNA: TGTGCCAGCAGTTTCAGGGGGCGGACTGAAGCTTTCTTT

CDR3 length: 13
D gene: TRBD1
J gene: TRBJ2-7
clone size: NA
V gene: TRBV5-1
CDR3 protein: CASSDRVTYEQYF
CDR3 DNA: TGCGCCAGCAGTGACAGGGTAACCTACGAGCAGTACTTC

CDR3 length: 19
D gene: NA
J gene: TRBJ1-5
clone size: NA
V gene: TRBV5-5
CDR3 protein: CASSFALSSVRHIGQPQHF
CDR3 DNA: TGTGCCAGCAGCTTCGCGTTGAGCAGTGTACGGCATATCGGTCAGCCCCAGCATTTT

CDR3 length: 11
D gene: NA
J gene: TRBJ2-2
clone size: NA
V gene: TRBV30
CDR3 protein: CAWSPSGELFF
CDR3 DNA: TGTGCCTGGAGTCCCTCCGGGGAGCTGTTTTTT

CDR3 length: 13
D gene: NA
J gene: TRBJ2-1
clone size: once
V gene: TRBV27
CDR3 protein: CASSLSEAGEQFF
CDR3 DNA: TGTGCCAGCAGTTTATCAGAAGCAGGTGAGCAGTTCTTC

CDR3 length: 12
D gene: TRBD1
J gene: TRBJ2-1
clone size: NA
V gene: TRBV7-9
CDR3 protein: CAGRQGRNEQFF
CDR3 DNA: TGTGCCGGAAGACAGGGTCGGAATGAGCAGTTCTTC

CDR3 length: 17
D gene: NA
J gene: TRBJ2-2
clone size: NA
V gene: TRBV5-1
CDR3 protein: CASSSKQGPKGTGELFF
CDR3 DNA: TGCGCCAGCAGCTCCAAACAGGGCCCCAAGGGCACCGGGGAGCTGTTTTTT

CDR3 length: 13
D gene: TRBD1
J gene: TRBJ1-2
clone size: NA
V gene: TRBV6-6
CDR3 protein: CASRPGQEYGYTF
CDR3 DNA: TGTGCCAGCAGGCCGGGACAGGAATATGGCTACACCTTC

CDR3 length: 12
D gene: TRBD1
J gene: TRBJ1-1
clone size: once
V gene: TRBV9
CDR3 protein: CASSPGQGEAFF
CDR3 DNA: TGTGCCAGCAGCCCCGGACAGGGAGAAGCTTTCTTT

CDR3 length: 16
D gene: TRBD1
J gene: TRBJ2-7
clone size: NA
V gene: TRBV6-5
CDR3 protein: CASSYLTEDRVNEQYF
CDR3 DNA: TGTGCCAGCAGTTACTTGACCGAAGACAGGGTCAACGAGCAGTACTTC

CDR3 length: 14
D gene: NA
J gene: TRBJ2-7
clone size: large
V gene: TRBV4-3
CDR3 protein: CASSQDLGAYEQYF
CDR3 DNA: TGCGCCAGCAGCCAAGATTTAGGGGCCTACGAGCAGTACTTC

CDR3 length: 14
D gene: TRBD1
J gene: TRBJ1-2
clone size: NA
V gene: TRBV19
CDR3 protein: CASSTLDRGIGYTF
CDR3 DNA: TGTGCCAGTAGTACCCTGGACAGGGGCATTGGCTACACCTTC

CDR3 length: 15
D gene: NA
J gene: TRBJ2-3
clone size: NA
V gene: TRBV1
CDR3 protein: CTSSQGASRTDTQYF
CDR3 DNA: TGCACCAGCAGCCAAGGGGCGAGCAGAACAGATACGCAGTATTTT

CDR3 length: 15
D gene: NA
J gene: TRBJ1-5
clone size: few
V gene: TRBV2
CDR3 protein: CASGTGGASNQPQHF
CDR3 DNA: TGTGCCAGCGGGACGGGAGGGGCGAGCAATCAGCCCCAGCATTTT

CDR3 length: 16
D gene: TRBD1
J gene: TRBJ1-5
clone size: NA
V gene: TRBV10-2
CDR3 protein: CASSRTTGGEVQPQHF
CDR3 DNA: TGCGCCAGCAGTAGAACTACAGGGGGCGAGGTTCAGCCCCAGCATTTT

CDR3 length: 14
D gene: TRBD1
J gene: TRBJ1-5
clone size: NA
V gene: TRBV6-5
CDR3 protein: CASSWDSSNQPQHF
CDR3 DNA: TGTGCCAGCAGTTGGGACAGTAGCAATCAGCCCCAGCATTTT